This is a list of T cell receptor beta chains from one sample in a study of blood T cell repertoires in COVID-19. Assay: immunoSEQ multiplex PCR; the TCRdb copy retains only in-frame clones and omits some. This sample yields about 410,000 clones, of which less than 95% are seen a single time; about 0.63% belongs to the top ten. The sequenced sample consisted of PBMCs or T cells enriched from blood (not recorded which). The source of these receptors is a man aged 18 to 30 who had recovered from COVID-19. Both conserved end residues are part of each CDR3. D genes are given only for firm matches. Some rows mark clone size as missing; the rest say once, few, many or name a class of expanded clone.

v_call: TRBV2
clone_size: .
j_call: TRBJ2-7
d_call: .
cdr3_aa: CASSGLYEQYF
cdr3_nt: TGTGCCAGCAGTGGACTCTACGAGCAGTACTTC

v_call: TRBV10-3
clone_size: .
j_call: TRBJ2-7
d_call: .
cdr3_aa: CAISEGGRGYEQYF
cdr3_nt: TGTGCCATCAGTGAAGGAGGGAGGGGGTACGAGCAGTACTTC

v_call: TRBV12-3/TRBV12-4
clone_size: .
j_call: TRBJ1-5
d_call: .
cdr3_aa: CASSLKESQHF
cdr3_nt: TGTGCCAGCAGTTTGAAGGAGTCCCAGCATTTT

v_call: TRBV19
clone_size: .
j_call: TRBJ1-1
d_call: .
cdr3_aa: CASSIGSGGRTEAFF
cdr3_nt: TGTGCCAGTAGTATCGGGTCGGGTGGTAGGACTGAAGCTTTCTTT

v_call: TRBV10-1
clone_size: .
j_call: TRBJ1-1
d_call: TRBD1
cdr3_aa: CASSETGDSTGKAFF
cdr3_nt: TGCGCCAGCAGTGAAACCGGGGACAGTACTGGGAAAGCTTTCTTT

v_call: TRBV6-5
clone_size: .
j_call: TRBJ2-7
d_call: .
cdr3_aa: CASRAGVTLGLEQYF
cdr3_nt: TGTGCCAGCAGGGCAGGGGTGACCCTAGGCCTCGAGCAGTACTTC

v_call: TRBV7-2
clone_size: once
j_call: TRBJ2-5
d_call: TRBD2
cdr3_aa: CASSLDGLAGVRETQYF
cdr3_nt: TGTGCCAGCAGCTTAGATGGGTTAGCGGGAGTACGGGAGACCCAGTACTTC

v_call: TRBV9
clone_size: .
j_call: TRBJ1-6
d_call: TRBD1
cdr3_aa: CASSVAPGGNSPLHF
cdr3_nt: TGTGCCAGCAGCGTCGCCCCAGGGGGGAATTCACCCCTCCACTTT

v_call: TRBV12-5
clone_size: .
j_call: TRBJ1-5
d_call: TRBD1
cdr3_aa: CASGGQGAEQPQHF
cdr3_nt: TGTGCTAGTGGTGGACAGGGGGCTGAACAGCCCCAGCATTTT

v_call: TRBV28
clone_size: .
j_call: TRBJ2-7
d_call: TRBD2
cdr3_aa: CASWGEGQMDYEQYF
cdr3_nt: TGTGCCAGCTGGGGGGAGGGTCAGATGGACTACGAGCAGTACTTC

v_call: TRBV9
clone_size: .
j_call: TRBJ1-1
d_call: .
cdr3_aa: CASSVAGGDTEAFF
cdr3_nt: TGTGCCAGCAGCGTAGCGGGAGGGGACACTGAAGCTTTCTTT

v_call: TRBV3-1/TRBV3-2
clone_size: .
j_call: TRBJ1-1
d_call: .
cdr3_aa: CASSQSDTEAFF
cdr3_nt: TGTGCCAGCAGCCAGTCCGACACTGAAGCTTTCTTT

v_call: TRBV5-6
clone_size: .
j_call: TRBJ1-4
d_call: .
cdr3_aa: CASSLRGEGEKLFF
cdr3_nt: TGTGCCAGCAGCTTGCGAGGGGAGGGCGAAAAACTGTTTTTT

v_call: TRBV7-2
clone_size: .
j_call: TRBJ2-2
d_call: .
cdr3_aa: CASQLFIMGPSTGELFF
cdr3_nt: TGTGCCAGTCAGCTTTTTATAATGGGGCCAAGCACCGGGGAGCTGTTTTTT

v_call: TRBV5-6
clone_size: few
j_call: TRBJ1-5
d_call: TRBD1
cdr3_aa: CASSLGGQGRDQPQHF
cdr3_nt: TGTGCCAGCAGCTTGGGAGGACAGGGAAGGGATCAGCCCCAGCATTTT

v_call: TRBV19
clone_size: .
j_call: TRBJ1-5
d_call: .
cdr3_aa: CASSIYPQPQHF
cdr3_nt: TGTGCCAGTAGTATCTATCCTCAGCCCCAGCATTTT

v_call: TRBV6-5
clone_size: .
j_call: TRBJ1-1
d_call: TRBD1
cdr3_aa: CASHPGQGAEAFF
cdr3_nt: TGTGCCAGCCATCCCGGACAGGGCGCTGAAGCTTTCTTT

v_call: TRBV18
clone_size: .
j_call: TRBJ1-2
d_call: .
cdr3_aa: CASSLTDKGYTF
cdr3_nt: TGTGCCAGCTCACTGACAGACAAGGGCTACACCTTC

v_call: TRBV6-5
clone_size: .
j_call: TRBJ2-1
d_call: TRBD1
cdr3_aa: CASRGQGFYNEQFF
cdr3_nt: TGTGCCAGCAGGGGACAGGGGTTCTACAATGAGCAGTTCTTC

v_call: TRBV29-1
clone_size: .
j_call: TRBJ1-1
d_call: .
cdr3_aa: CSVVGENTEAFF
cdr3_nt: TGCAGCGTTGTCGGGGAAAACACTGAAGCTTTCTTT

v_call: TRBV10-1
clone_size: .
j_call: TRBJ2-3
d_call: .
cdr3_aa: CASSERAGDTQYF
cdr3_nt: TGCGCCAGCAGTGAACGAGCTGGAGATACGCAGTATTTT

v_call: TRBV7-9
clone_size: .
j_call: TRBJ1-4
d_call: .
cdr3_aa: CASSTRDFKLFF
cdr3_nt: TGTGCCAGCAGCACCCGGGACTTCAAACTGTTTTTT

v_call: TRBV28
clone_size: .
j_call: TRBJ1-2
d_call: .
cdr3_aa: CASSIQDYGYTF
cdr3_nt: TGTGCCAGCAGTATCCAGGACTATGGCTACACCTTC

v_call: TRBV5-5
clone_size: .
j_call: TRBJ1-5
d_call: .
cdr3_aa: CASSLARGGQPQHF
cdr3_nt: TGTGCCAGCAGCTTGGCAAGGGGGGGTCAGCCCCAGCATTTT

v_call: TRBV13
clone_size: .
j_call: TRBJ2-2
d_call: TRBD2
cdr3_aa: CASTLGGTGELFF
cdr3_nt: TGTGCCAGCACTCTGGGGGGGACCGGGGAGCTGTTTTTT

v_call: TRBV13
clone_size: .
j_call: TRBJ2-2
d_call: TRBD2
cdr3_aa: CASSFSSGDLRNTGELFF
cdr3_nt: TGTGCCAGCAGCTTCAGTAGCGGGGATCTAAGAAACACCGGGGAGCTGTTTTTT

v_call: TRBV30
clone_size: once
j_call: TRBJ2-5
d_call: .
cdr3_aa: CAWRTPGGTQYF
cdr3_nt: TGTGCCTGGAGGACCCCCGGGGGGACCCAGTACTTC

v_call: TRBV5-4
clone_size: .
j_call: TRBJ1-3
d_call: .
cdr3_aa: CASSQGLGNTIYF
cdr3_nt: TGTGCCAGCAGCCAGGGACTTGGAAACACCATATATTTT

v_call: TRBV19
clone_size: .
j_call: TRBJ1-5
d_call: .
cdr3_aa: CASSIRTNSNQPQHF
cdr3_nt: TGTGCCAGTAGTATACGGACAAATAGCAATCAGCCCCAGCATTTT

v_call: TRBV7-9
clone_size: few
j_call: TRBJ2-1
d_call: TRBD1
cdr3_aa: CASSLWAGGLNEQFF
cdr3_nt: TGTGCCAGCAGCTTATGGGCAGGGGGCTTGAATGAGCAGTTCTTC

v_call: TRBV2
clone_size: .
j_call: TRBJ1-4
d_call: .
cdr3_aa: CASSITDEKLFF
cdr3_nt: TGTGCCAGCAGTATAACAGACGAAAAACTGTTTTTT

v_call: TRBV6-5
clone_size: .
j_call: TRBJ2-6
d_call: .
cdr3_aa: CASSVEGSGANVLTF
cdr3_nt: TGTGCCAGCAGCGTGGAGGGCTCTGGGGCCAACGTCCTGACTTTC

v_call: TRBV19
clone_size: .
j_call: TRBJ1-5
d_call: .
cdr3_aa: CASSTRFLVMAGNQPQHF
cdr3_nt: TGTGCCAGTAGTACCCGTTTCCTAGTTATGGCGGGCAATCAGCCCCAGCATTTT

v_call: TRBV4-1
clone_size: .
j_call: TRBJ2-5
d_call: TRBD2
cdr3_aa: CASSPQERGAETQYF
cdr3_nt: TGCGCCAGCAGCCCCCAGGAGCGGGGGGCGGAGACCCAGTACTTC

v_call: TRBV19
clone_size: .
j_call: TRBJ1-6
d_call: .
cdr3_aa: CASSFAGDSPLHF
cdr3_nt: TGTGCCAGTAGTTTTGCGGGGGATTCACCCCTCCACTTT

v_call: TRBV19
clone_size: few
j_call: TRBJ2-1
d_call: TRBD2
cdr3_aa: CASSSQATAGPNNEQFF
cdr3_nt: TGTGCCAGTAGTTCCCAAGCGACAGCGGGGCCGAACAATGAGCAGTTCTTC

v_call: TRBV2
clone_size: .
j_call: TRBJ1-6
d_call: TRBD1
cdr3_aa: CASSEGQGLYNSPLHF
cdr3_nt: TGTGCCAGCAGTGAGGGACAGGGGTTGTATAATTCACCCCTCCACTTT

v_call: TRBV19
clone_size: .
j_call: TRBJ2-7
d_call: TRBD2
cdr3_aa: CASSNTSGSRVDEQYF
cdr3_nt: TGTGCCAGTAGTAATACTAGCGGGAGCAGGGTGGACGAGCAGTACTTC

v_call: TRBV27
clone_size: .
j_call: TRBJ1-5
d_call: .
cdr3_aa: CASRPMISISQPQHF
cdr3_nt: TGTGCCAGCAGGCCCATGATATCTATAAGTCAGCCCCAGCATTTT

v_call: TRBV9
clone_size: .
j_call: TRBJ1-1
d_call: .
cdr3_aa: CASSVEPGKAEAFF
cdr3_nt: TGTGCCAGCAGCGTAGAGCCAGGGAAGGCTGAAGCTTTCTTT

v_call: TRBV5-1
clone_size: .
j_call: TRBJ1-1
d_call: .
cdr3_aa: CASSTGDTSNTEAFF
cdr3_nt: TGCGCCAGCAGCACGGGAGACACGTCGAACACTGAAGCTTTCTTT

v_call: TRBV12-5
clone_size: .
j_call: TRBJ1-3
d_call: .
cdr3_aa: CASGLVRRDTIYF
cdr3_nt: TGTGCTAGTGGTTTGGTACGTCGAGACACCATATATTTT

v_call: TRBV6-1
clone_size: .
j_call: TRBJ1-6
d_call: .
cdr3_aa: CASSETPTYNSPLHF
cdr3_nt: TGTGCCAGCAGTGAAACACCAACCTATAATTCACCCCTCCACTTT

v_call: TRBV19
clone_size: .
j_call: TRBJ2-2
d_call: TRBD2
cdr3_aa: CASSFRTSGQTRTGELFF
cdr3_nt: TGTGCCAGTAGTTTCAGGACTAGCGGGCAGACCCGAACCGGGGAGCTGTTTTTT

v_call: TRBV3-1/TRBV3-2
clone_size: .
j_call: TRBJ1-4
d_call: .
cdr3_aa: CASSPKLNRIINPTNEKLFF
cdr3_nt: TGTGCCAGCAGCCCAAAGCTCAACAGGATAATTAATCCAACTAATGAAAAACTGTTTTTT

v_call: TRBV27
clone_size: .
j_call: TRBJ2-7
d_call: TRBD2
cdr3_aa: CASSLGLARPYEQYF
cdr3_nt: TGTGCCAGCAGTCTGGGACTAGCGAGACCCTACGAGCAGTACTTC

v_call: TRBV10-3
clone_size: .
j_call: TRBJ1-1
d_call: .
cdr3_aa: CAVRGTEAFF
cdr3_nt: TGTGCCGTCCGGGGCACTGAAGCTTTCTTT

v_call: TRBV11-2
clone_size: .
j_call: TRBJ2-3
d_call: .
cdr3_aa: CASSRRGYSTDTQYF
cdr3_nt: TGTGCCAGCAGCCGGAGGGGCTATAGCACAGATACGCAGTATTTT

v_call: TRBV27
clone_size: once
j_call: TRBJ2-2
d_call: TRBD2
cdr3_aa: CASSFETSGSSGTGELFF
cdr3_nt: TGTGCCAGCAGTTTCGAGACTAGCGGGAGTAGTGGCACCGGGGAGCTGTTTTTT